Sequencing of this T cell receptor beta chain was carried out in a study of blood T cell repertoires in COVID-19. Study details: There were acute and convalescent COVID-19 samples, and they came from the United States, Italy and Spain.

Original processing notes: Reference gene primer amplification in the assay estimated nucleated cell counts. Only in-frame clones appear in the TCRdb table, and some are missing; sequencing was by immunoSEQ multiplex PCR. The V and J calls and clone size are taken from that table; D and trimming were inferred from the DNA. The sample shows over 150,000 clones, approximately 78% of them seen only once. Participants were placed into cohorts based on the clinical history they reported. Cohort 3 donors counted as recovered after two negative PCRs, clearance, or resolved symptoms. The sample taken for sequencing was PBMCs or T cells enriched from blood (not recorded which). This TCR was recovered from a woman in her forties or fifties who had recovered from COVID-19.

CDR3 in DNA: TGTGCCAGCATGAAGGGGGATCTCTACAATGAGCAGTTCTTC. Its protein is CASMKGDLYNEQFF. This rearrangement joins TRBV6-5 to TRBJ2-1; D may be TRBD1 (6 bases). Germline-derived CDR1 and CDR2 are MNHEY and SVGAGI. CDR3 length: 14 residues. The V and J ends lost 7 bases and 3 bases respectively, with 13 bases between them.